This T cell receptor (beta chain) was captured by sequencing in a study of spatial heterogeneity in lung cancer. Overall study: Alpha-chain sequences were detected in numbers that were consistently lower than beta-chain sequences. Study-level results: Mutation counts in tumors were tracked by counts of expanded intratumoral alpha and beta TCRs.

This clonotype was seen only a few times. Its antigen is not identified. Time point reported: sample taken at primary tumor resection. The donors, 70 or so patients with untreated early-stage non-small cell lung cancer, provided the samples. The study sequenced unsorted whole RNA from tumor, nontumor lung or frozen PBMC. Every individual TCR cDNA molecule carried its own unique molecular identifier, which allowed correction of PCR and sequencing errors. Each CDR3 protein gets one entry after TCRdb re-called the 5' RACE reads with MiXCR. The repertoire holds about 15,000 distinct CDR3 sequences, roughly 7.3% seen once, with over 8% in the top ten. This TCR was recovered from a male donor with early-stage non-small cell lung cancer. The specimen was lung tumor tissue, collected at surgery.

The CDR3 DNA is TGCGCCAGCAGCTTATTACAGGGAGGGAACACTGAAGCTTTCTTT. Translating it yields CASSLLQGGNTEAFF. The chain carries TRBV5-1 and TRBJ1-1; tentative D call: TRBD1 (6 bases). Germline V gene data show CDR1 as SGHRS and CDR2 as YFSETQ. The CDR3 length is 15 residues. V lost 2 bases and J 1 base, leaving 12 bases between the germline ends.